This T cell receptor (beta chain) comes out of a study of control samples from healthy donors and cancer patients. Clones were sequenced by immunoSEQ multiplex PCR, and TCRdb holds only the in-frame ones, with some missing. Of approximately 120,000 clones in the sample, around 88% were seen once. Trimming shortened V by 5 bases and J by 15 bases, and 17 bases separated the two germline ends. Germline CDR1 and CDR2: GTSNPN and SVGIG (reference sequence). The CDR3 runs to 11 residues. This rearrangement joins TRBV30 to TRBJ2-1; perhaps TRBD2 as D (6 bases). The sample taken for sequencing was blood. This TCR derives from a woman in her fifties or sixties in good health. The CDR3 loop is CAWRDPGGPFF. In DNA form, the CDR3 reads TGTGCCTGGCGGGACCCCGGGGGACCGTTCTTC.